This is a list of T cell receptor beta chains from one sample in a study of T-cell reconstitution after alpha-beta-depleted transplantation in children. TCRdb used MiXCR to reprocess the PCR reads, holding one entry per CDR3 protein. The sample lists more than 85,000 distinct CDR3 sequences, 7.5% to 9% occurring once. This specimen consisted of PBMCs, obtained before TCRalphabeta/CD19-depleted stem cell transplant. Receptors were obtained from a boy younger than 10 with acute lymphoblastic leukemia, due to receive a stem cell transplant. Each CDR3 is given with its conserved first and last residue. Fields, in order: clone size, D gene, J gene, V gene, CDR3 DNA, CDR3 protein. D genes are given only for firm matches. Rows give clone size only sometimes, using once, few, many, or a class for an expanded clone.

abundance: few; d_gene: TRBD2; j_gene: TRBJ2-1; v_gene: TRBV6-2/TRBV6-3; CDR3nt: TGTGCCAGCAGTTTTAGCGGGGGGTCTTACAATGAGCAGTTCTTC; CDR3aa: CASSFSGGSYNEQFF
abundance: .; d_gene: .; j_gene: TRBJ2-1; v_gene: TRBV19; CDR3nt: TGTGCCAGTAGTATAGGGTCTTACAATGAGCAGTTCTTC; CDR3aa: CASSIGSYNEQFF
abundance: many; d_gene: .; j_gene: TRBJ2-1; v_gene: TRBV6-2/TRBV6-3; CDR3nt: TGTGCCAGCAGACCCACAACTAGAAAACACAATGAGCAGTTCTTC; CDR3aa: CASRPTTRKHNEQFF
abundance: few; d_gene: TRBD2; j_gene: TRBJ2-7; v_gene: TRBV2; CDR3nt: TGTGCCAGCAGTTCAAGCGGGGGGGCTTTCGAGCAGTACTTC; CDR3aa: CASSSSGGAFEQYF
abundance: few; d_gene: TRBD1; j_gene: TRBJ2-7; v_gene: TRBV4-3; CDR3nt: TGCGCCAGCAGCCAAGAGGGGCCCGACAGGGGTTCCTACGAGCAGTACTTC; CDR3aa: CASSQEGPDRGSYEQYF
abundance: few; d_gene: .; j_gene: TRBJ1-6; v_gene: TRBV9; CDR3nt: TGTGCCAGCAGCTCCCCGGGACACCTCAATTCACCCCTCCACTTT; CDR3aa: CASSSPGHLNSPLHF
abundance: .; d_gene: .; j_gene: TRBJ1-5; v_gene: TRBV19; CDR3nt: TGTGCCAGTAGTAGACACAGGGATGGGAATCAGCCCCAGCATTTT; CDR3aa: CASSRHRDGNQPQHF
abundance: many; d_gene: TRBD1; j_gene: TRBJ1-3; v_gene: TRBV7-2; CDR3nt: TGTGCCAGCACCCGACAGGGCAACTCTGGAAACACCATATATTTT; CDR3aa: CASTRQGNSGNTIYF
abundance: many; d_gene: TRBD1; j_gene: TRBJ2-3; v_gene: TRBV20-1; CDR3nt: TGCAGTGCTGGGACAGGGGCAGATACGCAGTATTTT; CDR3aa: CSAGTGADTQYF
abundance: .; d_gene: .; j_gene: TRBJ1-2; v_gene: TRBV24-1; CDR3nt: TGTGCCACCAGCCCAAGCGACTCCTATGGCTACACCTTC; CDR3aa: CATSPSDSYGYTF
abundance: many; d_gene: .; j_gene: TRBJ2-3; v_gene: TRBV29-1; CDR3nt: TGCAGCGTTGAAGGAGAGGGGGGGAGAACCACAGATACGCAGTATTTT; CDR3aa: CSVEGEGGRTTDTQYF
abundance: few; d_gene: TRBD1; j_gene: TRBJ2-1; v_gene: TRBV7-9; CDR3nt: TGTGCCAGCAGCTCCCAGCGGGACAGGGGAAGGAATGAGCAGTTCTTC; CDR3aa: CASSSQRDRGRNEQFF
abundance: many; d_gene: .; j_gene: TRBJ1-1; v_gene: TRBV12-3/TRBV12-4; CDR3nt: TGTGCCAGCAGACCCGACAGGTACGGGGAAGCTTTCTTT; CDR3aa: CASRPDRYGEAFF
abundance: many; d_gene: .; j_gene: TRBJ1-1; v_gene: TRBV6-1; CDR3nt: TGTGCCAGCGGCAGGGGTATCACTGAAGCTTTCTTT; CDR3aa: CASGRGITEAFF
abundance: .; d_gene: TRBD2; j_gene: TRBJ2-7; v_gene: TRBV6-5; CDR3nt: TGTGCCAGCAGTTACTCACGACTAGCGGGGGGCAATTACGAGCAGTACTTC; CDR3aa: CASSYSRLAGGNYEQYF
abundance: many; d_gene: TRBD1; j_gene: TRBJ2-7; v_gene: TRBV2; CDR3nt: TGTGCCAGCACTAGGGACAGACTCTACGAGCAGTACTTC; CDR3aa: CASTRDRLYEQYF
abundance: .; d_gene: .; j_gene: TRBJ1-6; v_gene: TRBV6-1; CDR3nt: TGTGCCAGCAGAACGAGGGTGGGGGAAAATTCACCCCTCCACTTT; CDR3aa: CASRTRVGENSPLHF
abundance: many; d_gene: .; j_gene: TRBJ1-6; v_gene: TRBV7-9; CDR3nt: TGTGCCAGCAGCCCACCCGGGACAACCAGTTCACCCCTCCACTTT; CDR3aa: CASSPPGTTSSPLHF
abundance: many; d_gene: TRBD2; j_gene: TRBJ2-3; v_gene: TRBV7-2; CDR3nt: TGTGCCAGCAGCCCCGAGCCCCAGCGGGGGGGCTCAGATACGCAGTATTTT; CDR3aa: CASSPEPQRGGSDTQYF
abundance: many; d_gene: .; j_gene: TRBJ2-7; v_gene: TRBV12-3/TRBV12-4; CDR3nt: TGTGCCAGCAGCCCTCGCTCCTACGAGCAGTACTTC; CDR3aa: CASSPRSYEQYF
abundance: .; d_gene: .; j_gene: TRBJ1-4; v_gene: TRBV7-6; CDR3nt: TGTGCCAGCAGCCCTAGGGGGGGACTGAATGAAAAACTGTTTTTT; CDR3aa: CASSPRGGLNEKLFF
abundance: few; d_gene: .; j_gene: TRBJ1-3; v_gene: TRBV14; CDR3nt: TGTGCCAGCAGCCAAGATCGTTTAGCAGGGACTGGAAACACCATATATTTT; CDR3aa: CASSQDRLAGTGNTIYF
abundance: many; d_gene: TRBD1; j_gene: TRBJ2-5; v_gene: TRBV28; CDR3nt: TGTGCCAGCAGTTCCCGACAGGGAGCCTTTCAAGAGACCCAGTACTTC; CDR3aa: CASSSRQGAFQETQYF
abundance: .; d_gene: TRBD2; j_gene: TRBJ2-4; v_gene: TRBV12-3/TRBV12-4; CDR3nt: TGTGCCAGCACTTTTCAACTGGCGGGGGGCATAGCCAAAAACATTCAGTACTTC; CDR3aa: CASTFQLAGGIAKNIQYF
abundance: .; d_gene: .; j_gene: TRBJ2-7; v_gene: TRBV4-2; CDR3nt: TGTGCCAGCAGCCAAGACCTAGACAGAGGATTCGAGCAGTACTTC; CDR3aa: CASSQDLDRGFEQYF
abundance: many; d_gene: .; j_gene: TRBJ2-3; v_gene: TRBV5-1; CDR3nt: TGCGCCAGCAGCTTGGACAATGGGGGAGATACGCAGTATTTT; CDR3aa: CASSLDNGGDTQYF
abundance: many; d_gene: .; j_gene: TRBJ2-7; v_gene: TRBV19; CDR3nt: TGTGCCAGTAGTATTATAGGGAACGAGCAGTACTTC; CDR3aa: CASSIIGNEQYF
abundance: .; d_gene: TRBD2; j_gene: TRBJ2-1; v_gene: TRBV7-9; CDR3nt: TGTGCCAGCAGCCTGGGGACTAGCGGAAGCTCCTACAATGAGCAGTTCTTC; CDR3aa: CASSLGTSGSSYNEQFF
abundance: .; d_gene: TRBD1; j_gene: TRBJ1-1; v_gene: TRBV7-3; CDR3nt: TGTGCCAGCAGCCTACAGGGGGAAGGGAACACTGAACCTTTCTTT; CDR3aa: CASSLQGEGNTEPFF
abundance: many; d_gene: TRBD1; j_gene: TRBJ1-5; v_gene: TRBV5-5; CDR3nt: TGTGCCAGCAGCTTTACCGGGACAGGTTATAGCAATCAGCCCCAGCATTTT; CDR3aa: CASSFTGTGYSNQPQHF
abundance: .; d_gene: .; j_gene: TRBJ2-1; v_gene: TRBV5-1; CDR3nt: TGCGCCAGCAGCTTGCTAGGGGGATTTTATGATGAGCAGTTCTTC; CDR3aa: CASSLLGGFYDEQFF
abundance: .; d_gene: .; j_gene: TRBJ2-3; v_gene: TRBV15; CDR3nt: TGTGCCACCAGCAGTGCCGTCGGGCGGGATCGCACAGATACGCAGTATTTT; CDR3aa: CATSSAVGRDRTDTQYF
abundance: many; d_gene: .; j_gene: TRBJ2-7; v_gene: TRBV28; CDR3nt: TGTGCCAGCAGTTTGTTCAGGGCCTACGAGCAGTACTTC; CDR3aa: CASSLFRAYEQYF
abundance: few; d_gene: .; j_gene: TRBJ1-6; v_gene: TRBV9; CDR3nt: TGTGCCAGCAGCGTAGGCTCGGACTCTAATTCACCCCTCCACTTT; CDR3aa: CASSVGSDSNSPLHF
abundance: many; d_gene: .; j_gene: TRBJ2-1; v_gene: TRBV18; CDR3nt: TGTGCCAGCTCACCCGTTGAGACAGGAGAGTTCTTC; CDR3aa: CASSPVETGEFF
abundance: many; d_gene: .; j_gene: TRBJ2-3; v_gene: TRBV7-8; CDR3nt: TGTGCCAGCAGCTCGGAGGGGGGGCTTATCACAGATACGCAGTATTTT; CDR3aa: CASSSEGGLITDTQYF
abundance: many; d_gene: .; j_gene: TRBJ2-5; v_gene: TRBV6-5; CDR3nt: TGTGCCAGCAGTCGAGGACATCGGGAGACCCAGTACTTC; CDR3aa: CASSRGHRETQYF
abundance: .; d_gene: .; j_gene: TRBJ2-5; v_gene: TRBV10-3; CDR3nt: TGTGCCATCTGTCCGGGAGAGACCCAGTACTTC; CDR3aa: CAICPGETQYF
abundance: .; d_gene: .; j_gene: TRBJ2-3; v_gene: TRBV27; CDR3nt: TGTGCCAGCAGTACACGACAACTGCCTCCCACAGATACGCAGTATTTT; CDR3aa: CASSTRQLPPTDTQYF
abundance: few; d_gene: .; j_gene: TRBJ2-5; v_gene: TRBV11-1; CDR3nt: TGTGCCAGCAGCGCCTACTCAGGGGACGACCCGATCTTC; CDR3aa: CASSAYSGDDPIF
abundance: many; d_gene: TRBD1; j_gene: TRBJ2-3; v_gene: TRBV4-3; CDR3nt: TGCGCCAGCAGCCAGGGACAGGGTCTCACAGATACGCAGTATTTT; CDR3aa: CASSQGQGLTDTQYF
abundance: many; d_gene: TRBD2; j_gene: TRBJ2-5; v_gene: TRBV9; CDR3nt: TGTGCCAGCAGCGGGGTAGCGGGGCGGCGGGAGACCCAGTACTTC; CDR3aa: CASSGVAGRRETQYF
abundance: many; d_gene: TRBD1; j_gene: TRBJ2-7; v_gene: TRBV27; CDR3nt: TGTGCCAGCAGTTACGTAGGGACAGGCTCCTACGAGCAGTACTTC; CDR3aa: CASSYVGTGSYEQYF
abundance: .; d_gene: .; j_gene: TRBJ2-2; v_gene: TRBV7-6; CDR3nt: TGTGCCAGCAGCCCCCTTATGGGCTACACCGGGGAGCTGTTTTTT; CDR3aa: CASSPLMGYTGELFF
abundance: few; d_gene: .; j_gene: TRBJ2-3; v_gene: TRBV7-2; CDR3nt: TGTGCCAGCAGCCCACAGCCTAGCACAGATACGCAGTATTTT; CDR3aa: CASSPQPSTDTQYF
abundance: many; d_gene: TRBD2; j_gene: TRBJ2-5; v_gene: TRBV6-2/TRBV6-3; CDR3nt: TGTGCCAGCAGTTACATCCGGACTAGCTCCCAAGAGACCCAGTACTTC; CDR3aa: CASSYIRTSSQETQYF
abundance: few; d_gene: TRBD1; j_gene: TRBJ1-6; v_gene: TRBV7-9; CDR3nt: TGTGCCAGCAGCTCTTACCGGGACAGGGGCAATTCACCCCTCCACTTT; CDR3aa: CASSSYRDRGNSPLHF
abundance: many; d_gene: TRBD1; j_gene: TRBJ2-4; v_gene: TRBV6-1; CDR3nt: TGTGCCAGCAGTGGACAAGGGGGCGTCGTGAACATTCAGTACTTC; CDR3aa: CASSGQGGVVNIQYF
abundance: many; d_gene: .; j_gene: TRBJ1-1; v_gene: TRBV4-2; CDR3nt: TGTGCCAGCAGCCCGGAGGCGGCGGGTAAAACTGAAGCTTTCTTT; CDR3aa: CASSPEAAGKTEAFF